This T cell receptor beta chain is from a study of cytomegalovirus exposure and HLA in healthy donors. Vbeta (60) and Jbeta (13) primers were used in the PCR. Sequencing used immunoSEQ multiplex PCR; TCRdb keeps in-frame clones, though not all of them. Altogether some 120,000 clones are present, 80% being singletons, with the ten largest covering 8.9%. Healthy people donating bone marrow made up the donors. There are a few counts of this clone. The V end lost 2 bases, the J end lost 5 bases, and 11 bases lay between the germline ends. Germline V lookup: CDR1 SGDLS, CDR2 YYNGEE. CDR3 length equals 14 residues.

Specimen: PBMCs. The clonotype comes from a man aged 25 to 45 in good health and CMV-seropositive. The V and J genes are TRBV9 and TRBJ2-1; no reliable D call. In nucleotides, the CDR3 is TGTGCCAGCAGCGTCCCATCAGGCCACAATGAGCAGTTCTTC. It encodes CASSVPSGHNEQFF.